Following are 21 T cell receptor beta chains from one sample sequenced in a study of blood T cells in healthy people across ages. Next came a second PCR, run for roughly 6 to 11 cycles, which used a sample-barcoded 5' primer along with a J-beta primer mix. TCRdb re-analysed the 5' RACE reads in MiXCR, keeping a single row per CDR3 protein. Here the sample spans hundreds of thousands of distinct CDR3 sequences, roughly 44% being singletons. Input material: blood. These receptors were obtained from a man aged 55 to 70 in good health.

A few counts support this clonotype. J is TRBJ2-7 and V is TRBV15; perhaps TRBD2 as D (5 bases). This CDR3 region has 14 residues. The V end lost 0 bases, the J end lost 9 bases, and 15 bases lay between the germline ends. Germline assignment: CDR1 LNHNV and CDR2 YYDKDF (reference sequence). CDR3 protein: CATSRDSGKGLQYF. Written as DNA, the CDR3 is TGTGCCACCAGCAGAGATTCGGGGAAGGGTCTGCAGTACTTC.

The J gene is TRBJ2-1, the V gene TRBV6-1, with 7 bases that match TRBD1. This CDR3 is built from 14 residues. The trim removed 6 bases at V and 5 bases at J, leaving 7 bases unmatched. Per germline, CDR1 MNHNS and CDR2 SASEGT. The chain's CDR3 is CASRPGTDNNEQFF. CDR3 DNA: TGTGCCAGCAGGCCCGGGACAGATAACAATGAGCAGTTCTTC.

A remark on this clonotype: The junction shows a germline mismatch at one end, possibly a read error. This rearrangement joins TRBV5-6 to TRBJ1-1, with a possible D match to TRBD1 (5 bases). CDR1 and CDR2 (germline): SGHDT, YYEEEE. The CDR3 consists of 14 residues. CDR3 in DNA: TGTGCCAGCAGGTTGGGAGGACAGAACACTGAAGCTTTCTTT. Protein product: CASRLGGQNTEAFF.

This clonotype has more than one count but fewer than ten. The V and J genes are TRBV20-1 and TRBJ2-1; D is perhaps TRBD1 (5 bases). Germline V gene sequence: CDR1 DFQATT, CDR2 SNEGSKA (reference sequence). This CDR3 is 15 amino acids long. V shed 1 base and J shed 3 bases, with 13 bases lying between them. The CDR3 reads CSARGGRVVYNEQFF. In nucleotides, the CDR3 is TGCAGTGCTAGAGGGGGCCGAGTAGTCTACAATGAGCAGTTCTTC.

The chain carries TRBV5-6 and TRBJ1-2; possibly TRBD1 for D (6 bases). The CDR3 is 14 residues long. CDR1 is SGHDT and CDR2 is YYEEEE in the germline V gene. V lost 4 bases and J lost 8, with 18 bases in between. The CDR3 sequence: CASSIQGSSKGYTF. In DNA, the CDR3 is TGTGCCAGCAGCATACAGGGTTCTTCGAAGGGCTACACCTTC.

This clonotype was recorded once. The rearrangement uses TRBV7-9 and TRBJ2-3; tentatively, D is TRBD2 (5 bases). CDR3 length: 12 residues. The V and J ends lost 5 bases and 6 bases respectively, with 9 bases between them. Germline V gene lookup returns CDR1 SEHNR and CDR2 FQNEAQ (reference sequence). CDR3 residues: CASSILADTQYF. The CDR3 DNA follows: TGTGCCAGCAGCATCCTAGCTGATACGCAGTATTTT.

This clonotype was seen once. The chain uses TRBV20-1 and TRBJ2-7; TRBD1 agrees at 10 bases. The J call is uncertain, as TRBJ2-5 better fits the DNA end. The CDR3 runs 13 residues. Per the germline V gene, CDR1 is DFQATT and CDR2 is SNEGSKA (reference sequence). As DNA, the CDR3 is TGCAGTGCTAGTCGGGACAGGGGAAAGACCCAGTACTTC. Its translation: CSASRDRGKTQYF.

This clonotype was detected a few times. The rearrangement links TRBV28 to TRBJ2-1; TRBD2 might be the D (6 bases). The germline V gene encodes CDR1 MDHEN and CDR2 SYDVKM. The CDR3 totals 15 residues. Trimming cost V 4 bases and J 3 bases, with 13 bases left between them. This CDR3 is CASSSGSGVYNEQFF. CDR3 in DNA: TGTGCCAGCAGTTCGGGTAGCGGTGTCTACAATGAGCAGTTCTTC.

The chain has TRBV4-2 and TRBJ2-1; the match to TRBD2 covers 9 bases. J gave up 5 bases and V 0 bases, and 5 bases lay outside the gene matches. This CDR3 comprises 16 residues. Germline V gene lookup returns CDR1 LGHNA and CDR2 YNFKEQ. CDR3 bases: TGTGCCAGCAGCCAAGAAGGGGCTAGCGGGGACAATGAGCAGTTCTTC. It yields the protein CASSQEGASGDNEQFF.

This clonotype was found many times. The chain joins TRBV2 to TRBJ2-7, with D uncertain. Trimming took 8 bases from V and 0 from J, leaving 11 bases between them. CDR3 length equals 13 residues. Germline loops: CDR1 SNHLY, CDR2 FYNNEI. CDR3 bases: TGTGCCAGCTGTCAGACGGCCTCCTACGAGCAGTACTTC. Amino acid sequence: CASCQTASYEQYF.

V is TRBV3-1 and J is TRBJ2-1, with D uncertain. The CDR3 covers 16 residues. Germline values: CDR1 LGHDT, CDR2 YNNKEL (reference sequence). V was pared by 1 base and J by 0 bases, with 10 bases between. The CDR3 protein is CASSQGRWGSYNEQFF. For the CDR3, the DNA is TGTGCCAGCAGCCAAGGCAGGTGGGGCTCCTACAATGAGCAGTTCTTC.

CDR3 amino acids: CASSSYRVRDRGLPGANVLTF. The DNA of the CDR3 is TGTGCCAGCAGCTCATACCGTGTTCGAGACAGGGGACTCCCCGGGGCCAACGTCCTGACTTTC. The V call is TRBV11-1, the J call TRBJ2-6, with 8 nucleotides matching TRBD1. Germline V gene sequence: CDR1 SGHAT, CDR2 FQDESV (reference sequence). The CDR3 extends over 21 amino acids. Unmatched junction bases numbered 21, after V lost 4 bases and J lost 4 bases. The full variable domain, completed using reference TRBV11-1 and TRBJ2-6, is EAEVAQSPRYKITEKSQAVAFWCDPISGHATLYWYRQILGQGPELLVQFQDESVVDDSQLPKDRFSAERLKGVDSTLKIQPAELGDSAMYLCASSSYRVRDRGLPGANVLTFGAGSRLTVL.

Worth noting for this clonotype: At one boundary the junction diverges from the germline segment, which might be a read error. The chain has TRBV24-1 and TRBJ2-1, with D tentatively TRBD1 or TRBD2 (6 bases each). CDR1 and CDR2 (germline): KGHDR, SFDVKD. The CDR3 spans 14 residues. Here the CDR3 reads CATSVGGYYNERFF. In nucleotides, the CDR3 is TGTGCCACCAGTGTGGGGGGCTACTACAATGAGCGGTTCTTC.

In the case of this clonotype: A much larger clone lies one base from this, so it may be a read error. The chain joins TRBV5-1 to TRBJ2-7, with D unclear. The germline gives CDR1 SGHRS, CDR2 YFSETQ. The CDR3 has 16 residues. V was clipped by 1 base and J by 7 bases, with 21 bases between them. CDR3 in amino acids: CASSLSRAPGYNEQYF. DNA of the CDR3: TGCGCCAGCAGCTTGAGCCGGGCCCCCGGCTACAATGAGCAGTACTTC.

This clonotype was found a few times. V is TRBV27 and J is TRBJ2-3, with D hard to call. CDR1 and CDR2 (germline): MNHEY, SMNVEV (reference sequence). V lost 4 bases to trimming and J lost 0 bases, with 14 bases between them. This CDR3 region has 16 residues. Here the CDR3 reads CASSSLTPTSTDTQYF. The CDR3 bases are TGTGCCAGCAGTTCCTTGACGCCTACTAGCACAGATACGCAGTATTTT.

Comment on this clonotype: Compared with germline, one end of the junction differs, possibly owing to a read error. The chain couples TRBV6-2 or TRBV6-3 to TRBJ2-3; 7 bases agree with TRBD2. The CDR3 consists of 14 residues. Germline V gene data show CDR1 as MNHEY and CDR2 as SVGEGT. CDR3 sequence reads: CASSYFAGEDTQYF. As DNA, the CDR3 is TGTGCCAGCAGCTACTTCGCGGGGGAAGATACGCAGTATTTT.

The chain couples TRBV10-3 to TRBJ2-5; D remains ambiguous. Between the trimmed V and J ends, which lost 4 bases and 2 bases, there was a span of 8 bases. This CDR3 is built from 13 residues. Per the germline V gene, CDR1 is ENHRY and CDR2 is SYGVKD. The CDR3: CAISVDRQETQYF. The CDR3 coding sequence is TGTGCCATCAGTGTTGATAGGCAAGAGACCCAGTACTTC.

This clonotype was counted only a few times. This chain links TRBV3-1 with TRBJ1-2, with a tentative D call TRBD1 (5 bases). The germline CDR1 and CDR2 sequences are LGHDT and YNNKEL (reference sequence). The CDR3 covers 15 residues. The V end was cut by 1 base, the J end by 4 bases, with 13 bases between. This CDR3 is CASSQAPGPIYGYTF. The DNA of the CDR3 is TGTGCCAGCAGCCAAGCGCCAGGGCCGATCTATGGCTACACCTTC.

The chain carries TRBV29-1 and TRBJ1-2; a weak D match, TRBD1 (5 bases). The CDR3 loop spans 13 amino acids. V was clipped by 6 bases and J by 8 bases, with 19 bases between them. Germline V gene lookup returns CDR1 SQVTM and CDR2 ANQGSEA. The CDR3 nucleotides read TGCAGCGTACAACATAGAGGGGTTCGCGGCTACACCTTC. It encodes CSVQHRGVRGYTF.

The V call is TRBV3-1, the J call TRBJ2-1; D is undetermined. The germline V gene encodes CDR1 LGHDT and CDR2 YNNKEL (reference sequence). This CDR3 region has 12 residues. V lost 1 base to trimming and J lost 10 bases, with 8 bases between them. The chain's CDR3 is CASSQARREQFF. The CDR3 DNA follows: TGTGCCAGCAGCCAAGCCCGAAGAGAGCAGTTCTTC.

The chain joins TRBV6-6 to TRBJ1-5, with D tentatively TRBD1 (5 bases). Per germline, CDR1 MNHNY and CDR2 SVGAGI (reference sequence). Between the trimmed V and J ends, which lost 2 bases and 1 base, there was a span of 9 bases. The CDR3 loop spans 15 amino acids. The CDR3 coding sequence is TGTGCCAGCAGTTACAAGGGGTACAGCAATCAGCCCCAGCATTTT. It encodes CASSYKGYSNQPQHF.